What follows are 20 T cell receptor beta chains derived from one specimen sequenced in a study of response to subunit inactivated influenza vaccine. TCRdb analysed the RT-PCR reads with MiXCR anew, one entry per CDR3 protein. The sample yields hundreds of thousands of distinct CDR3 sequences, approximately 15% seen once. The sequences come from PBMCs from blood, collected approximately 15 days before vaccination. Source of these receptors: a middle-aged man who received an inactivated influenza vaccine.

CDR3: CASSPKGAGDTEAFF. In nucleotides, the CDR3 is TGTGCCAGCTCACCAAAGGGGGCAGGCGACACTGAAGCTTTCTTT. V gene TRBV18 combines with J gene TRBJ1-1; 7 bases agree with TRBD1. The length of the CDR3 is 15 residues. Germline V gives CDR1 KGHSH, CDR2 LQKENI. J lost 3 bases, V lost 2 bases, and 6 bases had no gene match.

This clonotype was seen repeatedly, ten times or more. The rearrangement uses TRBV2 and TRBJ2-2; D may correspond to TRBD1 or TRBD2 (5 bases each). This CDR3 is 14 amino acids long. The germline gives CDR1 SNHLY, CDR2 FYNNEI. Trimming cost V 9 bases and J 2 bases, with 13 bases left between them. The CDR3 sequence: CASGTGRNTGELFF. CDR3 sequence (DNA): TGTGCCAGTGGGACCGGACGAAACACCGGGGAGCTGTTTTTT.

This clonotype was picked up a small number of times. The chain couples TRBV11-2 to TRBJ2-3; D perhaps matches TRBD2 (6 bases). The V and J ends lost 0 bases and 9 bases respectively, with 10 bases between them. Per the germline V gene, CDR1 is SGHAT and CDR2 is FQNNGV. This CDR3 contains 13 residues. CDR3 loop: CASSLDLAGTQYF. For the CDR3, the DNA is TGTGCCAGCAGCTTAGATTTGGCGGGGACGCAGTATTTT.

Notes on this clonotype: A read error may produce the germline difference seen at one junction end. The rearrangement uses TRBV10-3 and TRBJ2-5, with D perhaps matching TRBD1 (6 bases). Germline values: CDR1 ENHRY, CDR2 SYGVKD. The CDR3 runs to 14 residues. CDR3 nucleotides: TGTGCCATGAGTGAACAGGGAAAGCAAGAGACCCAGTACTTC. Translated: CAMSEQGKQETQYF.

This clonotype appeared a few times. The CDR3 sequence: CASSRGGGGPLSYNEQFF. CDR3 coding DNA: TGTGCCAGCAGCAGAGGGGGCGGGGGCCCTCTCTCCTACAATGAGCAGTTCTTC. The rearrangement joins TRBV9 to TRBJ2-1; the D gene could be TRBD1 or TRBD2 (7 bases each). This CDR3 has 18 amino acids. V was trimmed by 4 bases and J by 0 bases, leaving 20 bases between them. Germline V gene sequence: CDR1 SGDLS, CDR2 YYNGEE.

V gene TRBV5-1 combines with J gene TRBJ2-1; D tentatively fits TRBD1 or TRBD2 (6 bases each). The CDR3 has 13 residues. The germline V and J ends were trimmed by 4 bases and 9 bases, with 14 bases remaining between them. Per germline, CDR1 SGHRS and CDR2 YFSETQ. The CDR3 coding sequence is TGCGCCAGCAGCCCGGATTGGGGGGCTGAGCAGTTCTTC. Residues: CASSPDWGAEQFF.

This clonotype was seen only a few times. The chain couples TRBV28 to TRBJ1-6, with no clear D. There are 15 residues in the CDR3. V shed 1 base and J shed 5 bases, with 9 bases lying between them. Germline CDR1 reads MDHEN; CDR2 reads SYDVKM. The CDR3 sequence is CASSLSTGDNSPLHF. CDR3 bases: TGTGCCAGCAGTTTATCCACCGGAGATAATTCACCCCTCCACTTT. The whole variable domain, remainder taken from reference TRBV28 and TRBJ1-6, is DVKVTQSSRYLVKRTGEKVFLECVQDMDHENMFWYRQDPGLGLRLIYFSYDVKMKEKGDIPEGYSVSREKKERFSLILESASTNQTSMYLCASSLSTGDNSPLHFGNGTRLTVT.

This clonotype was seen more than once but under ten times. The J gene is TRBJ1-1, the V gene TRBV20-1; D might be TRBD1 (6 bases). CDR1 and CDR2 (germline): DFQATT, SNEGSKA (reference sequence). V was shortened by 0 bases and J by 5 bases, with 19 bases between the two germline ends. There are 16 residues in the CDR3. The CDR3 region is CSARDRGRALGTEAFF. The CDR3 DNA follows: TGCAGTGCTAGAGACAGGGGCCGCGCATTAGGGACTGAAGCTTTCTTT.

This chain connects TRBV5-1 to TRBJ1-1; D is ambiguous. The CDR3 consists of 13 residues. V lost 4 bases, J lost 6 bases, and 13 bases lay in between. CDR1 SGHRS and CDR2 YFSETQ come from the germline V gene. In nucleotides, the CDR3 is TGCGCCAGCAGCCCGGTCCCCATGGCTGAAGCTTTCTTT. The encoded protein is CASSPVPMAEAFF.

This clonotype was seen a few times. The V gene is TRBV10-3, the J gene TRBJ1-6; D not certain. The CDR3 extends over 15 amino acids. Trimming left V 0 bases short and J 13 bases short, with 16 bases between. CDR1 is ENHRY and CDR2 is SYGVKD in the germline V gene. The CDR3 loop reads CAISESSGYHRPLHF. Here the CDR3 DNA reads TGTGCCATCAGTGAGTCATCTGGGTACCACCGGCCCCTCCACTTT.

The chain carries TRBV20-1 and TRBJ2-7, with TRBD2 identical over 14 bases. The germline V gene encodes CDR1 DFQATT and CDR2 SNEGSKA (reference sequence). The CDR3 loop spans 14 amino acids. J lost 6 bases, V lost 5 bases, and 6 bases had no gene match. CDR3: CSAPRLAGGLEQYF. For the CDR3, the DNA is TGCAGTGCTCCCAGACTAGCGGGAGGGCTCGAGCAGTACTTC.

This clonotype was counted only a few times. V gene TRBV20-1 combines with J gene TRBJ2-1; 8 bases are shared with TRBD1. After removal of 3 bases from V and 3 bases from J, the junction contained 4 bases not matched to a gene. The CDR3 consists of 14 residues. Germline V gene data show CDR1 as DFQATT and CDR2 as SNEGSKA (reference sequence). The CDR3 DNA reads TGCAGTGCTAGGGGTGGACAGGGCTACAATGAGCAGTTCTTC. Translation gives CSARGGQGYNEQFF.

This rearrangement joins TRBV15 to TRBJ2-1, with 12 bases aligning to TRBD2. V lost 0 bases, J lost 6 bases, and 3 bases stayed unmatched. The CDR3 has 16 amino acids. Germline CDR1 and CDR2: LNHNV and YYDKDF (reference sequence). The CDR3 region is CATSRERTSGINEQFF. CDR3 DNA sequence: TGTGCCACCAGCAGAGAGAGGACTAGCGGGATCAATGAGCAGTTCTTC. The full variable domain, its missing parts supplied by reference TRBV15 and TRBJ2-1, is DAMVIQNPRYQVTQFGKPVTLSCSQTLNHNVMYWYQQKSSQAPKLLFHYYDKDFNNEADTPDNFQSRRPNTSFCFLDIRSPGLGDTAMYLCATSRERTSGINEQFFGPGTRLTVL.

The sample holds one count of this clonotype. The rearrangement uses TRBV11-2 and TRBJ2-1; tentatively, D is TRBD1 (6 bases). Trimming removed 5 bases at V and 4 bases at J, with 30 bases between. Germline CDR1 reads SGHAT; CDR2 reads FQNNGV. This CDR3 is 20 amino acids long. CDR3 amino acids: CASSRKGSTGYSNEYNEQFF. The CDR3 DNA reads as TGTGCCAGCAGCAGAAAGGGCAGTACAGGGTATAGTAATGAATACAATGAGCAGTTCTTC. Together with reference TRBV11-2 and TRBJ2-1, the CDR3 gives the full variable domain: EAGVAQSPRYKIIEKRQSVAFWCNPISGHATLYWYQQILGQGPKLLIQFQNNGVVDDSQLPKDRFSAERLKGVDSTLKIQPAKLEDSAVYLCASSRKGSTGYSNEYNEQFFGPGTRLTVL.

This clonotype was found a few times. The chain recombines TRBV20-1 with TRBJ2-1; perhaps TRBD2 as D (6 bases). V lost 3 bases to trimming and J lost 6 bases, with 12 bases between them. The CDR3 contains 13 residues. Germline V gene data show CDR1 as DFQATT and CDR2 as SNEGSKA (reference sequence). CDR3 DNA: TGCAGTGCTAGCCCTGGGGGAGGCAATGAGCAGTTCTTC. It translates to CSASPGGGNEQFF.

This clonotype was observed a few times. The chain joins TRBV7-2 to TRBJ2-3; 7 nucleotides match TRBD2. CDR3 length: 15 residues. V was clipped by 2 bases and J by 5 bases; unmatched bases: 7. In germline, CDR1 is SGHTA, CDR2 FQGNSA. DNA for the CDR3: TGTGCCAGCAGCTTAACCGGGACTATGGGAGATACGCAGTATTTT. Its protein product is CASSLTGTMGDTQYF.

The chain employs TRBV4-1 and TRBJ2-1; 11 bases align to TRBD2. Germline lookup yields CDR1 MGHRA and CDR2 YSYEKL. J gave up 2 bases and V 0 bases, and 6 bases lay outside the gene matches. CDR3 size: 18 residues. The CDR3 region is CASSQELLAGATYNEQFF. The CDR3 region has the DNA TGCGCCAGCAGCCAAGAGCTACTAGCGGGGGCAACCTACAATGAGCAGTTCTTC.

This chain connects TRBV5-1 to TRBJ1-6; TRBD1 is a possible D gene (5 bases). CDR1 and CDR2 from the germline V gene are SGHRS and YFSETQ. CDR3 size: 15 residues. V was shortened by 2 bases and J by 5 bases, with 11 bases between the two germline ends. This chain's CDR3 is CASSFRTPDNSPLHF. CDR3 coding DNA: TGCGCCAGCAGCTTCAGGACACCCGATAATTCACCCCTCCACTTT.

The chain employs TRBV6-2 or TRBV6-3 and TRBJ2-5; no clear D gene. This CDR3 spans 13 amino acids. The germline V and J ends were trimmed by 3 bases and 4 bases, with 9 bases remaining between them. CDR1 is MNHEY and CDR2 is SVGEGT in the germline V gene. CDR3 nucleotides: TGTGCCAGCAGTTATGGGTCTGGAGAGACCCAGTACTTC. This sequence encodes CASSYGSGETQYF.

The table lists this clonotype with a few counts. The V and J genes are TRBV7-9 and TRBJ2-5; D call uncertain. Germline V lookup: CDR1 SEHNR, CDR2 FQNEAQ (reference sequence). V lost 5 bases and J lost 5, with 18 bases in between. The CDR3 has 15 amino acids. Here the CDR3 reads CASSPPSQGKETQYF. The CDR3 DNA sequence: TGTGCCAGCAGCCCGCCGAGTCAAGGGAAGGAGACCCAGTACTTC.